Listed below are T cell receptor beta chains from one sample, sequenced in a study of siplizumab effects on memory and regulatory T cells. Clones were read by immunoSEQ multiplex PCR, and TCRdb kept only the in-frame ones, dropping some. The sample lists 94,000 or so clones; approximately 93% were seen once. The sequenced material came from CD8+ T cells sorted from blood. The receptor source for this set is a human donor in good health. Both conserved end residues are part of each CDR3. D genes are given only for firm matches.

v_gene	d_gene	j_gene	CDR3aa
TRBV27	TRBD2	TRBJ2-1	CASSLLAGGNEQFF
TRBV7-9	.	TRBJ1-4	CASSYNRELFF
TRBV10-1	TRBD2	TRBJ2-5	CASTLGLAGTETQYF
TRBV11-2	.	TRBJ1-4	CASSAGVSGGDDEKLFF
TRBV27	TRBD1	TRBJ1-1	CASSPLGQGGAFF
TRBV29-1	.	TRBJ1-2	CSGGGHYGYTF
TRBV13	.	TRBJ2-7	CASSPRGDVTYEQYF
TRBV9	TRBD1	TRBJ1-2	CASSTSGGDYGYTF
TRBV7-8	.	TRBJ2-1	CASSLVDPANEQFF
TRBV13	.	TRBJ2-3	CASSLGTPSPGTDTQYF
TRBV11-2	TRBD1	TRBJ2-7	CASSPGTGPFYEQYF
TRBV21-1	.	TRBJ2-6	CASSKSIRDGIAGANVLTF
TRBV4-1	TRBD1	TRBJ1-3	CASSQDRGGGNTIYF
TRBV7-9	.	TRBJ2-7	CASSLAAESTYEQYF
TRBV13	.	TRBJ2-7	CASVKILYEQYF
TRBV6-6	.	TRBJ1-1	CASTLGGRNTEAFF
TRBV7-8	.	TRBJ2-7	CASREDWESTYEQYF
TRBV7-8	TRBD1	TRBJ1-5	CASSLVGQGARQPQHF
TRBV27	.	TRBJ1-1	CASSFGRGNTEAFF
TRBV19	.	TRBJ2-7	CASSIDEGTYEQYF
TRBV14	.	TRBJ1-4	CASSQTGTSTNEKLFF
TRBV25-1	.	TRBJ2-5	CASGIDGIREETQYF
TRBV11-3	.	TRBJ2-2	CASSLTDTGELFF
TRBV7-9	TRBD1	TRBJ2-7	CASSPPPDRAFYEQYF
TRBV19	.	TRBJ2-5	CASSGAEQETQYF
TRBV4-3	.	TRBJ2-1	CASSQEDGSAVYNEQFF
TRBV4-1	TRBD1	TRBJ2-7	CASSRETGGYSEQYF
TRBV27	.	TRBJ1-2	CASSRDPSNGYTF
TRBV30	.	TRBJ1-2	CAWSGGGGYGYTF
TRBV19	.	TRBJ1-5	CASSIGGNQPQHF
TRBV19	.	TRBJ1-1	CASSIYTGMNTEAFF
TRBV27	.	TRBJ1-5	CASSLYPRGQPQHF
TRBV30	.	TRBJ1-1	CAWRPMNTEAFF
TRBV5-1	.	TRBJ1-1	CASSLGDWNTEAFF
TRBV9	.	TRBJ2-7	CASAPGGRGYEQYF
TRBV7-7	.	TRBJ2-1	CASSLVGENEQFF
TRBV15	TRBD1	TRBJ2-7	CATSRQTGGEQYF
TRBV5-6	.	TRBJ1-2	CASSLSWRANYGYTF
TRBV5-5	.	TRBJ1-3	CASSLYEPRIAGNTIYF
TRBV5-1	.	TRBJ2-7	CASNLGPGTYEQYF
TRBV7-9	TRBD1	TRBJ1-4	CASSYGLRGRNEKLFF
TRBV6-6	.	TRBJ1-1	CASSYGGGNTEAFF
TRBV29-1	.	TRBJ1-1	CSVEGLQDEAFF